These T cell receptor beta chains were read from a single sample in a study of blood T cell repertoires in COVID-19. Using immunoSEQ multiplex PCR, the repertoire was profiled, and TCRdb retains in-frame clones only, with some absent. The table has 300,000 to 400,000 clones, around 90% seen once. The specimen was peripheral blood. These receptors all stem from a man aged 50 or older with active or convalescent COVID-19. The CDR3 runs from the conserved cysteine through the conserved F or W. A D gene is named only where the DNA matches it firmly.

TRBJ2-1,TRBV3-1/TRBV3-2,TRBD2,CASSQLAGGNEQFF,TGTGCCAGCAGCCAACTAGCGGGGGGAAATGAGCAGTTCTTC
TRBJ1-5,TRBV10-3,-,CAISPGRSNQPQHF,TGTGCCATCTCACCAGGTAGAAGCAATCAGCCCCAGCATTTT
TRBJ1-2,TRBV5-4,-,CASSLFSGSGYTF,TGTGCCAGCAGCTTGTTTTCCGGGAGCGGCTACACCTTC
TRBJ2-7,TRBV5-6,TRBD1,CASSFGQGRYEQYF,TGTGCCAGCAGCTTCGGACAGGGCAGATACGAGCAGTACTTC
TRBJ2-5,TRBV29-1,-,CSVERGGDHQETQYF,TGCAGCGTTGAACGCGGGGGCGACCACCAAGAGACCCAGTACTTC
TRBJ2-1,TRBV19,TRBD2,CASSMGPPTSGRPPPYNEQFF,TGTGCCAGTAGTATGGGCCCCCCCACTAGCGGGAGACCTCCTCCTTACAATGAGCAGTTCTTC
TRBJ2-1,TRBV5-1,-,CASSPDPGQPLQFF,TGCGCCAGCAGCCCCGACCCGGGACAACCACTGCAGTTCTTC
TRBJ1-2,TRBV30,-,CAWVRLQGPNYGYTF,TGTGCCTGGGTCCGCTTACAGGGTCCAAACTATGGCTACACCTTC
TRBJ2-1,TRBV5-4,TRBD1,CASSRGTGDYNEQFF,TGTGCCAGCAGCCGCGGGACAGGGGATTACAATGAGCAGTTCTTC
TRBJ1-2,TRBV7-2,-,CASSLDQGYTF,TGTGCCAGCAGCTTAGACCAGGGCTACACCTTC
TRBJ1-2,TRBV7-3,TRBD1,CASSPDQGANGYTF,TGTGCCAGCAGTCCTGACCAGGGGGCTAATGGCTACACCTTC
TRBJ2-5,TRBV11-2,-,CASSLTPPKETQYF,TGTGCCAGCAGCTTAACCCCCCCTAAAGAGACCCAGTACTTC